This passage covers 19 T cell receptor beta chains from one sample sequenced in a study of vaccination effects on CD4 cells after COVID-19. Sequencing in the ViraFEST assay came after antigen-specific CD4+ T cells had been expanded with viral peptide pools, which were used to stimulate PBMC. Having been cultured for around ten days, the cells underwent CD4+ T cell isolation. This individual tested PCR-positive for SARS-CoV-2 infection between March and December 2020. Some clones are missing from TCRdb's copy, which holds only in-frame ones; the method was immunoSEQ multiplex PCR. The sample records 30,000 or so clones, about two thirds being singletons. No antigen has been identified for these receptors. The source material was CD4+ T cells from PBMCs cultured with a peptide pool, sampled before COVID-19 vaccination. The receptors come from a human donor who had a prior SARS-CoV-2 infection.

This chain links TRBV4-1 with TRBJ2-7; 10 bases align to TRBD2. V lost 3 bases and J lost 0; bases outside the gene matches: 11. The CDR3 has 18 residues. Per germline, CDR1 MGHRA and CDR2 YSYEKL. CDR3 in DNA: TGCGCCAGCAGCCATGCCGCTAGCGGGAGCGGTAGCTCCTACGAGCAGTACTTC. Translation: CASSHAASGSGSSYEQYF.

This rearrangement joins TRBV11-3 to TRBJ2-3; D ambiguous. Germline CDR1 reads SGHNT; CDR2 reads YENEEA. The V gene lost 5 bases and the J gene lost 0 bases, with 12 bases spanning the gap. CDR3 length: 15 amino acids. The CDR3 region is CASSTTSTSTDTQYF. CDR3 sequence (DNA): TGTGCCAGCAGCACAACCAGCACTAGCACAGATACGCAGTATTTT.

The chain joins TRBV20-1 to TRBJ1-1, with TRBD1 matching over 8 bases. Germline lookup yields CDR1 DFQATT and CDR2 SNEGSKA (reference sequence). V was clipped by 5 bases and J by 6 bases; unmatched bases: 5. The CDR3 runs 12 residues. The CDR3 bases are TGCAGTGCTTGTGACAGGGGAGCTGAAGCTTTCTTT. This encodes CSACDRGAEAFF.

The chain links TRBV18 to TRBJ2-2, with D uncertain. The length of the CDR3 is 14 residues. Germline lookup yields CDR1 KGHSH and CDR2 LQKENI. The V end was cut by 1 base, the J end by 2 bases, with 5 bases between. DNA for the CDR3: TGTGCCAGCTCACCACGAACAAACACCGGGGAGCTGTTTTTT. It codes for CASSPRTNTGELFF. The variable domain in full, with the rest retrieved from reference TRBV18 and TRBJ2-2, is NAGVMQNPRHLVRRRGQEARLRCSPMKGHSHVYWYRQLPEEGLKFMVYLQKENIIDESGMPKERFSAEFPKEGPSILRIQQVVRGDSAAYFCASSPRTNTGELFFGEGSRLTVL.

The chain links TRBV9 to TRBJ2-3; 8 bases agree with TRBD2. Germline CDR1 and CDR2: SGDLS and YYNGEE. V lost 2 bases and J lost 1; bases outside the gene matches: 3. The CDR3 runs 15 residues. CDR3 coding DNA: TGTGCCAGCAGCGTCGGACTAGCAGGCACAGATACGCAGTATTTT. This codes for CASSVGLAGTDTQYF. Full variable domain (outside the CDR3, taken from reference TRBV9 and TRBJ2-3): DSGVTQTPKHLITATGQRVTLRCSPRSGDLSVYWYQQSLDQGLQFLIQYYNGEERAKGNILERFSAQQFPDLHSELNLSSLELGDSALYFCASSVGLAGTDTQYFGPGTRLTVL.

This clone was seen more than once but under ten times. The V call is TRBV6-2 or TRBV6-3, the J call TRBJ2-7; D not resolved. This CDR3 comprises 11 residues. The germline V gene encodes CDR1 MNHEY and CDR2 SVGEGT. V was pared by 5 bases and J by 3 bases, with 5 bases between. CDR3 amino acids: CASSQNYEQYF. The CDR3 nucleotides are TGTGCCAGCAGTCAAAACTACGAGCAGTACTTC.

This clone was observed once. The chain recombines TRBV5-1 with TRBJ2-1; D is undetermined. CDR3 length: 15 residues. The V end lost 1 base, the J end lost 0 bases, and 8 bases lay between the germline ends. Per the germline V gene, CDR1 is SGHRS and CDR2 is YFSETQ. The CDR3 bases are TGCGCCAGCAGCTTGACGCTAAGCTCCTACAATGAGCAGTTCTTC. Translating gives CASSLTLSSYNEQFF.

This clone was recorded once. The rearrangement joins TRBV18 to TRBJ1-5, with D maybe TRBD1 (6 bases). CDR1 and CDR2 (germline): KGHSH, LQKENI. This CDR3 comprises 14 residues. Trimming pared 2 bases from V and 5 bases from J, leaving 10 bases between. The CDR3 coding sequence is TGTGCCAGCTCACCAACCAGGGGCTATCAGCCCCAGCATTTT. The encoded protein is CASSPTRGYQPQHF.

This clone appeared once. The chain couples TRBV7-2 to TRBJ1-1; D might be TRBD1 (5 bases). The CDR3 covers 15 residues. V lost 8 bases and J 2 bases, leaving 18 bases between the germline ends. CDR1 SGHTA and CDR2 FQGNSA come from the germline V gene. CDR3 sequence: CASAGWGGGNTEAFF. The CDR3 nucleotides are TGTGCCAGCGCGGGGTGGGGTGGGGGTAACACTGAAGCTTTCTTT.

V is TRBV19 and J is TRBJ2-3, with TRBD1 identical over 7 bases. CDR1 and CDR2 from the germline V gene are LNHDA and SQIVND (reference sequence). The CDR3 spans 15 residues. The junction had 6 bases not matched to a gene; V was cut back by 4 bases and J by 2 bases. CDR3 nucleotides: TGTGCCAGTAGTAACAACAGGGGACCCACAGATACGCAGTATTTT. Its translation: CASSNNRGPTDTQYF.

This sequence joins TRBV5-8 and TRBJ1-6; no clear D. Germline V gene data show CDR1 as SGHTS and CDR2 as YDEGEE. This CDR3 is built from 14 residues. V was trimmed by 0 bases and J by 7 bases, leaving 8 bases between them. In DNA form, the CDR3 reads TGTGCCAGCAGCTTGGTTCTCGGAAATTCACCCCTCCACTTT. It specifies CASSLVLGNSPLHF.

The chain links TRBV13 to TRBJ1-6, with D uncertain. The length of the CDR3 is 16 residues. Trimming left V 0 bases short and J 10 bases short, with 16 bases between. From germline, CDR1 is PRHDT and CDR2 FYEKMQ (reference sequence). CDR3 DNA sequence: TGTGCCAGCAGCTTAGGGGGAAAATATCCTGCCTCACCCCTCCACTTT. This translates into CASSLGGKYPASPLHF.

This clone was recorded a few times. The rearrangement uses TRBV4-2 and TRBJ2-7, with 7 bases fitting TRBD1. V lost 1 base to trimming and J lost 7 bases; unmatched junction nucleotides: 13. The CDR3 is made up of 16 amino acids. The germline CDR1 and CDR2 sequences are LGHNA and YNFKEQ. CDR3 bases: TGTGCCAGCAGCCAAGGCCCGGGACAGAGTACGTGGGAGCAGTACTTC. Its translation: CASSQGPGQSTWEQYF.

This clone appeared once. V usage is TRBV10-3 and J usage is TRBJ1-3; perhaps TRBD1 as D (5 bases). The CDR3 has 19 residues. Deletions cut 0 bases from V and 0 bases from J, with 18 bases between. Germline V gene sequence: CDR1 ENHRY, CDR2 SYGVKD. CDR3 residues: CAISESTTWTRGSGNTIYF. The CDR3, as DNA: TGTGCCATCAGTGAGTCGACTACCTGGACACGGGGCTCTGGAAACACCATATATTTT.

This chain uses TRBV5-8 with TRBJ2-3; TRBD1 matches at 10 bases. Germline V CDR1 and CDR2: SGHTS, YDEGEE. The CDR3 length is 17 residues. The ends lost 4 bases at V and 3 bases at J; junction bases unmatched: 11. This CDR3 reads CASSLSLWGQGTDTQYF. The CDR3 DNA is TGTGCCAGCAGCCTATCACTCTGGGGACAGGGGACAGATACGCAGTATTTT.

The chain combines TRBV5-4 with TRBJ2-3, with TRBD2 matching over 9 bases. This CDR3 is 14 amino acids long. With V trimmed by 1 base and J by 6 bases, 3 bases remained unmatched. Germline CDR1 is SGHNT and CDR2 is YYREEE (reference sequence). The CDR3 region is CASSLSGGRDTQYF. CDR3 coding DNA: TGTGCCAGCAGCTTGAGCGGGGGGCGGGATACGCAGTATTTT.

CDR3 coding DNA: TGTGCCAGCAGCTTGAAGGGGGCGCGGGGCACTGAAGCTTTCTTT. This codes for CASSLKGARGTEAFF. V and J are TRBV5-8 and TRBJ1-1, with TRBD1 matching over 7 bases. From germline, CDR1 is SGHTS and CDR2 YDEGEE. V lost 1 base, J lost 4 bases, and 7 bases stayed unmatched. CDR3 length: 15 residues.

This clone was observed a handful of times. This chain uses TRBV2 with TRBJ2-7; D unclear. Germline CDR1 SNHLY, CDR2 FYNNEI. CDR3 length equals 11 residues. Deletions cut 5 bases from V and 0 bases from J, with 2 bases between. CDR3 DNA: TGTGCCAGCAGTACCTCCTACGAGCAGTACTTC. This translates into CASSTSYEQYF.

This clone was recorded only once. The V and J genes are TRBV9 and TRBJ2-5; TRBD2 matches at 11 bases. This CDR3 spans 20 amino acids. Germline trimming cut 0 bases from V and 0 bases from J; bases unmatched to any gene: 13. CDR1 is SGDLS and CDR2 is YYNGEE in the germline V gene. The CDR3 sequence is CASSVVPLTPGLADQETQYF. Written as DNA, the CDR3 is TGTGCCAGCAGCGTAGTGCCCCTAACACCGGGACTAGCGGACCAAGAGACCCAGTACTTC. Filled out from reference TRBV9 and TRBJ2-5, the complete variable domain reads DSGVTQTPKHLITATGQRVTLRCSPRSGDLSVYWYQQSLDQGLQFLIQYYNGEERAKGNILERFSAQQFPDLHSELNLSSLELGDSALYFCASSVVPLTPGLADQETQYFGPGTRLLVL.